The 20 T cell receptor beta chains reported below all come from one sample, sequenced in a study of T cell responses to AZD1222 COVID-19 vaccine. Clones were read by immunoSEQ multiplex PCR, and TCRdb kept only the in-frame ones, dropping some. The top ten clones hold approximately 2.6% of a sample with some 130,000 clones, around 93% of them seen once. This specimen was peripheral blood, taken on day 0 of AZD1222 vaccination. These receptor sequences come from an adult in good health.

The chain links TRBV19 to TRBJ2-2; weak D call: TRBD1 (5 bases). Germline-derived CDR1 and CDR2 are LNHDA and SQIVND (reference sequence). Trimming removed 4 bases at V and 3 bases at J, with 9 bases between. The CDR3 extends over 14 amino acids. The CDR3 loop reads CASSKGIYTGELFF. CDR3 DNA: TGTGCCAGTAGTAAGGGGATTTACACCGGGGAGCTGTTTTTT. The entire variable domain, with the rest obtained from reference TRBV19 and TRBJ2-2, is as follows: DGGITQSPKYLFRKEGQNVTLSCEQNLNHDAMYWYRQDPGQGLRLIYYSQIVNDFQKGDIAEGYSVSREKKESFPLTVTSAQKNPTAFYLCASSKGIYTGELFFGEGSRLTVL.

The gene calls are TRBV2 and TRBJ2-7; 9 nucleotides align to TRBD1. Germline loops: CDR1 SNHLY, CDR2 FYNNEI. V gave up 7 bases and J gave up 1 base; unmatched junction bases: 8. This CDR3 spans 15 amino acids. The CDR3, as DNA: TGTGCCAGCACTAGGGACAGGGCGGAATCCTACGAGCAGTACTTC. As protein: CASTRDRAESYEQYF.

The rearrangement links TRBV5-6 to TRBJ2-7; D gene uncertain. This CDR3 region has 13 residues. Trimming pared 3 bases from V and 3 bases from J, leaving 10 bases between. The germline V gene has CDR1 SGHDT and CDR2 YYEEEE. The CDR3 here is CASSWRGGYEQYF. The CDR3 coding sequence is TGTGCCAGCAGCTGGAGAGGCGGCTACGAGCAGTACTTC.

This clone has a handful of counts. V usage is TRBV19 and J usage is TRBJ2-1; the match to TRBD2 covers 7 bases. The trim removed 3 bases at V and 0 bases at J, leaving 5 bases unmatched. Germline values: CDR1 LNHDA, CDR2 SQIVND (reference sequence). The CDR3 sequence is 16 residues long. The CDR3 reads CASSIVGGSSYNEQFF. For the CDR3, the DNA is TGTGCCAGTAGTATCGTTGGCGGGAGCTCCTACAATGAGCAGTTCTTC.

This clone was counted once. The chain has TRBV19 and TRBJ2-3; D uncertain. There are 13 residues in the CDR3. Germline assignment: CDR1 LNHDA and CDR2 SQIVND (reference sequence). Trimming left V 7 bases short and J 2 bases short, with 10 bases between. The CDR3 sequence: CASKPQYTDTQYF. The CDR3 DNA is TGTGCCAGTAAGCCACAGTACACAGATACGCAGTATTTT.

The chain joins TRBV30 to TRBJ1-6; TRBD1 matches 7 bases. Germline CDR1 reads GTSNPN; CDR2 reads SVGIG (reference sequence). J gave up 10 bases and V 3 bases, and 6 bases lay outside the gene matches. The CDR3 sequence is 13 residues long. The CDR3 bases are TGTGCCTGGAGGGACAGGTCATGGTCACCCCTCCACTTT. This sequence encodes CAWRDRSWSPLHF.

The chain recombines TRBV9 with TRBJ1-1; possible D gene TRBD1, 5 bases. Germline loops: CDR1 SGDLS, CDR2 YYNGEE. The CDR3 is made up of 14 amino acids. With 0 bases removed from V and 7 bases from J, the gap between germline ends came to 13 bases. The CDR3 here is CASSVEAREVEAFF. The CDR3 bases are TGTGCCAGCAGCGTAGAGGCCAGGGAGGTTGAAGCTTTCTTT.

This chain connects TRBV4-1 to TRBJ2-3, with D possibly being TRBD2 (6 bases). CDR1 and CDR2 (germline): MGHRA, YSYEKL. V lost 1 base to trimming and J lost 2 bases, with 13 bases between them. The CDR3 extends over 16 amino acids. CDR3 sequence (DNA): TGCGCCAGCAGCCAAGCTCTCGGGCGGGACACAGATACGCAGTATTTT. It translates to CASSQALGRDTDTQYF.

This clone was recorded once. V is TRBV5-1 and J is TRBJ2-3; 7 bases match TRBD2. The CDR3 has 13 residues. Germline V gene sequence: CDR1 SGHRS, CDR2 YFSETQ. J was trimmed by 4 bases and V by 1 base; bases with no gene match: 0. The CDR3 nucleotides read TGCGCCAGCAGCTTGCGGGGGGCAGATACGCAGTATTTT. It encodes CASSLRGADTQYF.

The gene calls are TRBV5-1 and TRBJ1-2; tentatively, D is TRBD1 (6 bases). The CDR3 has 15 amino acids. V was pared by 2 bases and J by 3 bases, with 14 bases between. In germline, CDR1 is SGHRS, CDR2 YFSETQ. Here the CDR3 DNA reads TGCGCCAGCAGCTTCGCGGCGGGACACCACTATGGCTACACCTTC. It codes for CASSFAAGHHYGYTF.

The rearrangement links TRBV15 to TRBJ1-6; possibly TRBD1 for D (6 bases). Germline values: CDR1 LNHNV, CDR2 YYDKDF (reference sequence). V was cut by 7 bases and J by 8 bases, with 18 bases left in between. The length of the CDR3 is 15 residues. The CDR3 DNA follows: TGTGCCACCACCATGTCAGACAGGTTCGATTCACCCCTCCACTTT. Translated: CATTMSDRFDSPLHF.

The chain employs TRBV9 and TRBJ2-3; D is perhaps TRBD1 (6 bases). CDR3 length: 14 residues. V was trimmed by 0 bases and J by 4 bases, leaving 9 bases between them. The V gene's germline CDR1 is SGDLS and CDR2 YYNGEE. The CDR3 sequence is CASSVAGAADTQYF. CDR3 bases: TGTGCCAGCAGCGTAGCAGGGGCGGCAGATACGCAGTATTTT.

The V and J genes are TRBV5-4 and TRBJ2-5; D uncertain. The CDR3 totals 11 residues. The germline V and J ends were trimmed by 5 bases and 4 bases, with 6 bases remaining between them. Germline CDR1 is SGHNT and CDR2 is YYREEE (reference sequence). The CDR3 spells CASSLRETQYF. The CDR3 nucleotides read TGTGCCAGCAGTCTGAGAGAGACCCAGTACTTC.

The V call is TRBV2, the J call TRBJ1-5, with D maybe TRBD1 (5 bases). Germline assignment: CDR1 SNHLY and CDR2 FYNNEI. Trimming pared 8 bases from V and 0 bases from J, leaving 14 bases between. The CDR3 loop spans 15 amino acids. Here the CDR3 DNA reads TGTGCCAGCGGGGGGGAACTTTATAGCAATCAGCCCCAGCATTTT. Protein product: CASGGELYSNQPQHF.

This sequence joins TRBV7-9 and TRBJ2-5, with TRBD2 identical over 11 bases. Germline lookup yields CDR1 SEHNR and CDR2 FQNEAQ (reference sequence). The trim removed 3 bases at V and 2 bases at J, leaving 2 bases unmatched. The length of the CDR3 is 15 residues. The chain's CDR3 is CASSFSSGRQETQYF. The CDR3, as DNA: TGTGCCAGCAGCTTTTCTAGCGGGAGGCAAGAGACCCAGTACTTC.

This clone has just one count. This rearrangement joins TRBV5-4 to TRBJ2-1; TRBD1 matches 10 bases. Germline values: CDR1 SGHNT, CDR2 YYREEE (reference sequence). The CDR3 runs to 15 residues. The V gene end was trimmed by 4 bases and the J gene end by 3 bases; junction bases not matched to a gene: 4. The CDR3 here is CASSADRGSYNEQFF. CDR3 nucleotide sequence: TGTGCCAGCAGCGCGGACAGGGGGAGCTACAATGAGCAGTTCTTC.

This clone was seen a handful of times. The CDR3 sequence is CASSIPGLPYNEQFF. The CDR3 DNA follows: TGTGCCAGTAGTATTCCGGGACTCCCTTACAATGAGCAGTTCTTC. The chain recombines TRBV19 with TRBJ2-1; tentatively, D is TRBD2 (6 bases). Germline CDR1 is LNHDA and CDR2 is SQIVND (reference sequence). CDR3 size: 15 residues. V shed 3 bases and J shed 4 bases, with 13 bases lying between them.

The genes are TRBV30 and TRBJ1-2; no definite D call. Trimming shortened V by 1 base and J by 3 bases, and 12 bases separated the two germline ends. This CDR3 contains 14 residues. The germline CDR1 and CDR2 sequences are GTSNPN and SVGIG (reference sequence). The CDR3 is CAWSGTGMHYGYTF. The CDR3 nucleotides read TGTGCCTGGAGTGGGACGGGGATGCACTATGGCTACACCTTC.

This chain links TRBV3-1 (or the pseudogene TRBV3-2) with TRBJ2-1, with 13 positions matching TRBD2. The CDR3 is made up of 16 amino acids. Germline values: CDR1 LGHDT, CDR2 YNNKEL (reference sequence). V lost 7 bases to trimming and J lost 7 bases; unmatched junction nucleotides: 10. CDR3 sequence: CASTPLLAGGRNEQFF. The DNA of the CDR3 is TGTGCCAGCACCCCGTTACTAGCGGGAGGGCGGAATGAGCAGTTCTTC.

The rearrangement uses TRBV7-8 and TRBJ1-5, with 7 bases matching TRBD1. The CDR3 contains 14 residues. Germline V lookup: CDR1 SGHVS, CDR2 FQNEAQ. V shed 7 bases and J 7 bases; nucleotides not matched to a gene: 10. DNA for the CDR3: TGTGCCAGCACCCTTAGGGGGCGCGAACAGCCCCAGCATTTT. As protein: CASTLRGREQPQHF. Full variable domain (rest looked up from reference TRBV7-8 and TRBJ1-5): GAGVSQSPRYKVAKRGQDVALRCDPISGHVSLFWYQQALGQGPEFLTYFQNEAQLDKSGLPSDRFFAERPEGSVSTLKIQRTQQEDSAVYLCASTLRGREQPQHFGDGTRLSIL.